This TCR beta chain was profiled in a study of blood T cell repertoires in COVID-19. The germline V gene encodes CDR1 MGHRA and CDR2 YSYEKL. With V trimmed by 6 bases and J by 2 bases, 8 bases remained unmatched. This CDR3 is built from 15 residues. Participants spanned ages roughly 18 to 90 years and resided in about 25 US areas. Cohort 3 donors counted as recovered after two negative PCRs, clearance, or resolved symptoms. Sequencing used immunoSEQ multiplex PCR; TCRdb keeps in-frame clones, though not all of them. The sample holds some 200,000 clones, about 72% seen once. Sequences were obtained from PBMCs or T cells enriched from blood (not recorded which). The J gene is TRBJ1-2, the V gene TRBV4-1; TRBD1 agrees at 8 bases. This sequence originates from a woman in her 50s who had recovered from COVID-19. The CDR3 here is CASSPGTGKNYGYTF. Here the CDR3 DNA reads TGCGCCAGCAGTCCCGGGACAGGAAAGAACTATGGCTACACCTTC.